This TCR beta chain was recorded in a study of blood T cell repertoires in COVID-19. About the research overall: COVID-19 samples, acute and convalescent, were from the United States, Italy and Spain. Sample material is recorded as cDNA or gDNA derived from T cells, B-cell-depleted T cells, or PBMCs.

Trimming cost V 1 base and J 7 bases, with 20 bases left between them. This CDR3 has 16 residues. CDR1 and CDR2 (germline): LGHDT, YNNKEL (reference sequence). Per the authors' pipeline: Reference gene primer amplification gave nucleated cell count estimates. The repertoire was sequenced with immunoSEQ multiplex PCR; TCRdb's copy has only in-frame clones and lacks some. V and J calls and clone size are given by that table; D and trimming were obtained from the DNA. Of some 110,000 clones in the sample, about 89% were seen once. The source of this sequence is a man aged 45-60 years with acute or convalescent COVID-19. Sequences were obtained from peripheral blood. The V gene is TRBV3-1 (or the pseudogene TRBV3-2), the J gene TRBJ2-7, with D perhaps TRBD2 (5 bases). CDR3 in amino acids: CASSQADFWRAGEQYF. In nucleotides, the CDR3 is TGTGCCAGCAGCCAAGCGGATTTCTGGCGGGCTGGAGAGCAGTACTTC.